This TCR beta chain emerged from a study of shared clonotypes between healthy human individuals. Deletions cut 1 base from V and 5 bases from J, with 5 bases between. From germline, CDR1 is SEHNR and CDR2 FQNEAQ (reference sequence). The CDR3 has 12 amino acids. Deep level was the assay's run setting. Authors' methods: ImmunoSEQ output held junction-only sequences without quality scores, so filtering differed. Generated by immunoSEQ multiplex PCR, the TCRdb table keeps only in-frame clones and is missing some. Clone size and the V and J calls come from that table; the DNA yielded D and trimming. The data show roughly 640,000 clones, approximately 79% seen once. Donors comprised only Caucasian adults living in Nashville, Tennessee.

The chain recombines TRBV7-9 with TRBJ1-2; D gene unclear. Material: memory CD4+ T cells sorted from blood. This sample's subset: CD45RA-negative fraction. This sequence was found in a woman in her twenties or thirties in good health. The CDR3 DNA reads TGTGCCAGCAGCTTAGTCTTTTATGGCTACACCTTC. It encodes CASSLVFYGYTF.